Listed below are T cell receptor beta chains from one sample, sequenced in a study of blood T cell repertoires in COVID-19. This table comes from immunoSEQ multiplex PCR, and its TCRdb copy is limited to in-frame clones, with some not included. The top ten clones hold approximately 5% of a sample with 120,000 to 150,000 clones, almost 85% of them seen once. The sample comprised PBMCs or T cells enriched from blood (not recorded which). These receptor sequences come from a man aged 40-49 years with acute COVID-19. Both conserved end residues are part of each CDR3. The D gene is left open where the match is weak. Rows may omit the clone size; those that give it use once, few, many or a size class.

TRBJ1-6 once - TRBV10-3 TGTGCCATCATTCCACAGGGTTACAATTCACCCCTCCACTTT CAIIPQGYNSPLHF
TRBJ2-1 - - TRBV7-2 TGTGCCAGCAGCTTAGTGGCAGGAGACAGAGATGAGCAGTTCTTC CASSLVAGDRDEQFF
TRBJ1-6 - TRBD1 TRBV5-1 TGCGCCAGCAGCTTGGCCGGGACAGGGGCCAATTCACCCCTCCACTTT CASSLAGTGANSPLHF
TRBJ1-5 - - TRBV7-2 TGTGCCAGCAGCTTAACTTTTGGCAATCAGCCCCAGCATTTT CASSLTFGNQPQHF
TRBJ1-1 - - TRBV5-4 TGTGCCAGCAGCATGGGACACATGAACACTGAAGCTTTCTTT CASSMGHMNTEAFF
TRBJ2-2 - TRBD1 TRBV5-1 TGCGCCAGCAGCGGCGGGACAGGGATCGCCGGGGAGCTGTTTTTT CASSGGTGIAGELFF
TRBJ1-4 few - TRBV7-9 TGTGCCAGCAGCTTCTCGGCAACAGTTGAAAAACTGTTTTTT CASSFSATVEKLFF
TRBJ2-5 - TRBD2 TRBV6-2/TRBV6-3 TGTGCCAGCAGTTCATTAGCGGGGGACCCTTCGCGAACGGGGACCCAGTACTTC CASSSLAGDPSRTGTQYF
TRBJ1-2 few - TRBV19 TGTGCCAGTCTTAGGCCAGGGGCCCGGGGAAACTATGGCTACACCTTC CASLRPGARGNYGYTF
TRBJ2-2 - TRBD2 TRBV18 TGTGCCAGCTCACCACCGGGAACTAGCGGGGGCAACACCGGGGAGCTGTTTTTT CASSPPGTSGGNTGELFF
TRBJ1-4 - - TRBV18 TGTGCCAGCTCACCACTCACTACAGGCACTTCTAATGAAAAACTGTTTTTT CASSPLTTGTSNEKLFF
TRBJ2-2 - - TRBV2 TGTGCCAGCACGACCCGGGACACCCCACGAGACACCGGGGAGCTGTTTTTT CASTTRDTPRDTGELFF
TRBJ2-7 - - TRBV5-5 TGTGCCAGCAGCTTCCAGGGCGCCTACGAGCAGTACTTC CASSFQGAYEQYF
TRBJ2-7 - - TRBV5-1 TGCGCCAGCAGCTTGGGAGGAGGTGAACCCTACGAGCAGTACTTC CASSLGGGEPYEQYF
TRBJ1-3 - - TRBV7-2 TGTGCCAGCAGTTCGGGGGGGTCGGGTCCCACCATATATTTT CASSSGGSGPTIYF
TRBJ2-1 - TRBD2 TRBV4-3 TGCGCCAGCAGCCAAGGGACTAGCGGGGGGTACAATGAGCAGTTCTTC CASSQGTSGGYNEQFF
TRBJ1-2 few TRBD1 TRBV6-6 TGTGCCAGCAGTCTCGGGACAGGCAACTATGGCTACACCTTC CASSLGTGNYGYTF
TRBJ2-7 few - TRBV5-8 TGTGCCAGCAGCTTTCGGGGGATTTTTTTATTC CASSFRGIFLF
TRBJ2-6 - TRBD1 TRBV27 TGTGCCAGCAGTTTCCAGGGGGCGGCGGGGGCCAACGTCCTGACTTTC CASSFQGAAGANVLTF
TRBJ1-1 - TRBD1 TRBV27 TGTGCCAGCAGTGAAGACAGGGAGGCGCTGAACACTGAAGCTTTCTTT CASSEDREALNTEAFF
TRBJ1-1 few - TRBV15 TGTGCCACCAGCAGAGCTACTGAAGCTTTCTTT CATSRATEAFF
TRBJ2-7 few - TRBV12-3/TRBV12-4 TGTGCCAGCAGTTTAGACAGGGACTACGAGCAGTACTTC CASSLDRDYEQYF
TRBJ2-5 - TRBD2 TRBV7-2 TGTGCCAGCAGCACCGGGGGGGCGGAGACCCAGTACTTC CASSTGGAETQYF
TRBJ2-2 - - TRBV7-6 TGTGCCAGCAGCTTGGAGGGTCGGGATGACACCGGGGAGCTGTTTTTT CASSLEGRDDTGELFF
TRBJ2-1 - - TRBV12-5 TGTGCTAGTGCCTGGGCGGGGAATGAGCAGTTCTTC CASAWAGNEQFF
TRBJ1-5 - TRBD1 TRBV10-2 TGCGCCAGCAGGGACAGGGACTATCAGCCCCAGCATTTT CASRDRDYQPQHF
TRBJ2-3 - - TRBV6-1 TGTGCCAGCAGTGAAGCGGTAGTACCAGATACGCAGTATTTT CASSEAVVPDTQYF
TRBJ1-6 - - TRBV10-3 TGTGCCACCATGGACAGACATAATTCACCCCTCCACTTT CATMDRHNSPLHF
TRBJ2-1 - TRBD2 TRBV19 TGTGCCAGTAGTAATAGCGGGAGGGCCTACAATGAGCAGTTCTTC CASSNSGRAYNEQFF
TRBJ2-5 - - TRBV10-1 TGCGCCAGCAGTGAGGCCCTCGAGGAGACCCAGTACTTC CASSEALEETQYF
TRBJ1-6 - TRBD1 TRBV30 TGTGCCTGGAGTGTAGGGTCTCTGGAGGGGGCTAATTCACCCCTCCACTTT CAWSVGSLEGANSPLHF
TRBJ1-2 - TRBD1 TRBV9 TGTGCCAGCCGTGGGTACCGGGACAGGGCGTATGGCTACACCTTC CASRGYRDRAYGYTF
TRBJ1-1 - TRBD1 TRBV18 TGTGCCAGCTCACCGGACAGGATGAACACTGAAGCTTTCTTT CASSPDRMNTEAFF
TRBJ1-5 - - TRBV5-4 TGTGCCAGCAGCTTGCCGCCTCCGGGAAATCAGCCCCAGCATTTT CASSLPPPGNQPQHF
TRBJ2-1 - TRBD2 TRBV7-8 TGTGCCAGCAGCTTAAGGGCTAGCGGGAGCCTAGTTAAGGATGAGCAGTTCTTC CASSLRASGSLVKDEQFF
TRBJ2-5 - - TRBV6-1 TGTGCCAGCAGTGATTTTGATGGAGGGACCCAGTACTTC CASSDFDGGTQYF
TRBJ2-7 - TRBD2 TRBV4-1 TGCGCCAGCAGCCGAGGACTAGTCTTTTATTACGAGCAGTACTTC CASSRGLVFYYEQYF
TRBJ2-1 - TRBD2 TRBV13 TGTGCCAGCAGCCATCGGGAGGAGCGCCGTGAGCAGTTCTTC CASSHREERREQFF
TRBJ1-1 - TRBD1 TRBV27 TGTGCCAGCAGTTTCTCAGGGGGCGGCACTGAAGCTTTCTTT CASSFSGGGTEAFF
TRBJ1-4 - - TRBV19 TGTGCCAGTAGTATAACTCAAAACGGGGAAAAACTGTTTTTT CASSITQNGEKLFF
TRBJ1-1 - - TRBV28 TGTGCCAGCAGTTCCACAGGGTGGGTAAACACTGAAGCTTTCTTT CASSSTGWVNTEAFF
TRBJ1-1 - - TRBV7-9 TGTGCCAGCAGCCCAGTCCCGGGCACTGAAGCTTTCTTT CASSPVPGTEAFF
TRBJ1-3 - - TRBV4-3 TGCGCCAGCAGCCCGGGACATTTCTTTGGAAACACCATATATTTT CASSPGHFFGNTIYF
TRBJ1-2 - - TRBV7-9 TGTGCCAGCAGCTTAGGGAGGGGCGCATCTAACTATGGCTACACCTTC CASSLGRGASNYGYTF